The present TCR beta chain was sequenced within a study of shared clonotypes between healthy human individuals. The data were produced by immunoSEQ multiplex PCR, yet TCRdb's version contains in-frame clones alone and is incomplete. The sample shows roughly 2.2 million clones, just over 90% of them seen only once. The sequencing input was naive CD4+ T cells from PBMCs. Indicated subset: CD45RA+ positively selected. The TCR was taken from a man in his late teens or twenties in good health. Some clones in this sample may be carry-over from other donors' samples.

CDR3 loop: CASSIDPGLAGGPIQYF. Here the CDR3 DNA reads TGTGCCAGTAGTATAGATCCGGGACTAGCGGGAGGGCCGATACAGTATTTT. The rearrangement joins TRBV19 to TRBJ2-3, with 16 nucleotides matching TRBD2. The CDR3 runs to 17 residues. Trimming cost V 0 bases and J 12 bases; bases outside gene matches: 9. CDR1 LNHDA and CDR2 SQIVND come from the germline V gene (reference sequence).